Following are 15 T cell receptor beta chains from one sample sequenced in a study of blood T cell repertoires in COVID-19. Data came from immunoSEQ multiplex PCR; TCRdb stores just in-frame clones and leaves some out. The data hold 150,000 or so clones, with over 75% observed a single time. Source material: PBMCs or T cells enriched from blood (not recorded which). The receptors originated from a woman aged 50 to 60 who had recovered from COVID-19.

The V and J genes are TRBV10-2 and TRBJ1-5; 9 bases match TRBD1. The germline gives CDR1 WSHSY, CDR2 SAAADI. V dropped 6 bases and J dropped 4; count of bases not matched to a gene: 4. The CDR3 totals 14 residues. The DNA of the CDR3 is TGCGCCAGCAGACTCGGACAGGGGAATCAGCCCCAGCATTTT. Amino acid sequence: CASRLGQGNQPQHF.

J is TRBJ1-4 and V is TRBV5-8, with 9 bases fitting TRBD1. CDR3 length equals 14 residues. Unmatched junction bases numbered 6, after V lost 5 bases and J lost 7 bases. Germline lookup yields CDR1 SGHTS and CDR2 YDEGEE. The CDR3 DNA follows: TGTGCCAGCAGTTCGACAGGGGGGAGTGAAAAACTGTTTTTT. Protein sequence: CASSSTGGSEKLFF.

This sequence joins TRBV5-1 and TRBJ2-3; 7 bases are shared with TRBD1. Trimming cost V 4 bases and J 4 bases; bases outside gene matches: 9. CDR3 length: 15 residues. Per germline, CDR1 SGHRS and CDR2 YFSETQ. The CDR3 here is CASSTDRVRADTQYF. The CDR3 DNA follows: TGCGCCAGCAGCACAGACAGGGTCCGGGCAGATACGCAGTATTTT. Together with reference TRBV5-1 and TRBJ2-3, the CDR3 gives the full variable domain: KAGVTQTPRYLIKTRGQQVTLSCSPISGHRSVSWYQQTPGQGLQFLFEYFSETQRNKGNFPGRFSGRQFSNSRSEMNVSTLELGDSALYLCASSTDRVRADTQYFGPGTRLTVL.

CDR3 loop: CASSDPATGKGTEAFF. CDR3 DNA: TGTGCCAGCAGCGACCCAGCGACAGGGAAGGGCACTGAAGCTTTCTTT. V and J are TRBV9 and TRBJ1-1; TRBD1 matches at 7 bases. The CDR3 contains 16 residues. J gave up 4 bases and V 3 bases, and 12 bases lay outside the gene matches. Germline CDR1 and CDR2: SGDLS and YYNGEE. The variable domain in full, completed from reference TRBV9 and TRBJ1-1, reads DSGVTQTPKHLITATGQRVTLRCSPRSGDLSVYWYQQSLDQGLQFLIQYYNGEERAKGNILERFSAQQFPDLHSELNLSSLELGDSALYFCASSDPATGKGTEAFFGQGTRLTVV.

This clone was found a few times. The J gene is TRBJ1-5, the V gene TRBV2, with D hard to call. The germline V gene encodes CDR1 SNHLY and CDR2 FYNNEI. V lost 1 base and J lost 3, with 4 bases in between. CDR3 length: 13 residues. CDR3 bases: TGTGCCAGCAGTGAAGGGGCCAATCAGCCCCAGCATTTT. As protein: CASSEGANQPQHF. Supplemented by reference TRBV2 and TRBJ1-5, the full variable domain reads EPEVTQTPSHQVTQMGQEVILRCVPISNHLYFYWYRQILGQKVEFLVSFYNNEISEKSEIFDDQFSVERPDGSNFTLKIRSTKLEDSAMYFCASSEGANQPQHFGDGTRLSIL.

The CDR3 reads CASSYSRGIGQPQHF. The CDR3 bases are TGTGCCAGCAGTTACTCGAGAGGTATTGGTCAGCCCCAGCATTTT. The chain is built from TRBV6-5 and TRBJ1-5; no clear D gene. The germline gives CDR1 MNHEY, CDR2 SVGAGI. This CDR3 is built from 15 residues. V was cut by 0 bases and J by 6 bases, with 12 bases left in between.

The chain links TRBV7-2 to TRBJ1-6; 10 bases fit TRBD1. The CDR3 length is 15 residues. Germline loops: CDR1 SGHTA, CDR2 FQGNSA. Losses at the gene ends were 3 bases for V and 9 bases for J; bases not matched to a gene: 5. The CDR3 coding sequence is TGTGCCAGCAGCTTCGACAGGGGGCGCGGTTCACCCCTCCACTTT. This codes for CASSFDRGRGSPLHF.

V is TRBV29-1 and J is TRBJ1-1; 7 bases align to TRBD1. V gave up 6 bases and J gave up 0 bases; unmatched junction bases: 1. There are 12 residues in the CDR3. Germline CDR1 SQVTM, CDR2 ANQGSEA. The CDR3 region is CSVGQVNTEAFF. The CDR3, as DNA: TGCAGCGTAGGACAGGTGAACACTGAAGCTTTCTTT. Complete variable domain (other parts from reference TRBV29-1 and TRBJ1-1): SAVISQKPSRDICQRGTSLTIQCQVDSQVTMMFWYRQQPGQSLTLIATANQGSEATYESGFVIDKFPISRPNLTFSTLTVSNMSPEDSSIYLCSVGQVNTEAFFGQGTRLTVV.

The rearrangement uses TRBV7-3 and TRBJ1-3; a weak D match, TRBD1 (6 bases). Trimming left V 5 bases short and J 4 bases short, with 18 bases between. Germline V lookup: CDR1 SGHTA, CDR2 FQGTGA. The CDR3 contains 16 residues. CDR3 sequence: CASSQLTGRDGNTIYF. The CDR3 DNA reads as TGTGCCAGCAGCCAACTTACAGGGAGGGACGGAAACACCATATATTTT.

The chain joins TRBV7-2 to TRBJ1-5; D unresolved. Germline loops: CDR1 SGHTA, CDR2 FQGNSA. The length of the CDR3 is 15 residues. The germline V and J ends were trimmed by 1 base and 2 bases, with 9 bases remaining between them. The chain's CDR3 is CASSLEWGGNQPQHF. The CDR3 DNA is TGTGCCAGCAGCTTAGAGTGGGGAGGCAATCAGCCCCAGCATTTT. The complete variable domain, with remaining parts taken from reference TRBV7-2 and TRBJ1-5, reads GAGVSQSPSNKVTEKGKDVELRCDPISGHTALYWYRQSLGQGLEFLIYFQGNSAPDKSGLPSDRFSAERTGGSVSTLTIQRTQQEDSAVYLCASSLEWGGNQPQHFGDGTRLSIL.

V gene TRBV5-1 combines with J gene TRBJ2-1, with 7 bases identical to TRBD1. The J segment lost 4 bases and the V segment lost 4 bases, leaving 5 bases of the junction unmatched. Per germline, CDR1 SGHRS and CDR2 YFSETQ. The CDR3 loop spans 14 amino acids. Here the CDR3 DNA reads TGCGCCAGCAGCAGGGGACAGTCTTACAATGAGCAGTTCTTC. As protein: CASSRGQSYNEQFF.

This rearrangement joins TRBV7-9 to TRBJ1-6; TRBD1 agrees at 7 bases. Germline CDR1 is SEHNR and CDR2 is FQNEAQ (reference sequence). Unmatched junction bases numbered 8, after V lost 3 bases and J lost 9 bases. CDR3 length: 15 residues. CDR3 in DNA: TGTGCCAGCAGCTTTCCCACAGGGGAGAGTTCACCCCTCCACTTT. It specifies CASSFPTGESSPLHF.

This rearrangement joins TRBV4-2 to TRBJ2-5; 7 bases agree with TRBD1. Looked up from germline, CDR1 is LGHNA and CDR2 is YNFKEQ. V was pared by 0 bases and J by 5 bases, with 6 bases of the junction left unmatched. CDR3 length: 15 amino acids. The CDR3 loop is CASSQEGGSFETQYF. For the CDR3, the DNA is TGTGCCAGCAGCCAAGAAGGGGGCTCATTTGAGACCCAGTACTTC.

Written as DNA, the CDR3 is TGTGCCACCTCGTGGGGCGAATCACTTGGGGCCACCTCCTACGAGCAGTACTTC. This encodes CATSWGESLGATSYEQYF. The rearrangement uses TRBV10-3 and TRBJ2-7, with D perhaps TRBD1 (5 bases). The CDR3 has 18 residues. The germline V and J ends were trimmed by 10 bases and 0 bases, with 28 bases remaining between them. Germline values: CDR1 ENHRY, CDR2 SYGVKD.

V gene TRBV15 combines with J gene TRBJ1-1; 10 nucleotides align to TRBD1. Germline V gives CDR1 LNHNV, CDR2 YYDKDF (reference sequence). Germline trimming cut 1 base from V and 0 bases from J; bases unmatched to any gene: 14. This CDR3 comprises 20 residues. As DNA, the CDR3 is TGTGCCACCAGCAGAGGCCCCCCCTCCGGGACAGGGGAACTGAACACTGAAGCTTTCTTT. Amino acid sequence: CATSRGPPSGTGELNTEAFF. The full variable domain, in which reference TRBV15 and TRBJ1-1 provide the parts outside the CDR3, is DAMVIQNPRYQVTQFGKPVTLSCSQTLNHNVMYWYQQKSSQAPKLLFHYYDKDFNNEADTPDNFQSRRPNTSFCFLDIRSPGLGDTAMYLCATSRGPPSGTGELNTEAFFGQGTRLTVV.